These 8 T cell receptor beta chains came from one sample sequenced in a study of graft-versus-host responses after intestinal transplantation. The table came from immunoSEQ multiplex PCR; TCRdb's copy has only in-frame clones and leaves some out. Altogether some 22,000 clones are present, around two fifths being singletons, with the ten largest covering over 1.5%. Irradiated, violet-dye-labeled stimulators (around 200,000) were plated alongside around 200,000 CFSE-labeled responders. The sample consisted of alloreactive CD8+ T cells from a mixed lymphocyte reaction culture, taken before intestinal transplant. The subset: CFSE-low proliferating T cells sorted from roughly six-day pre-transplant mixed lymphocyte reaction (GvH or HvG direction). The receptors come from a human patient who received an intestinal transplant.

The CDR3 DNA reads TGTGCCAGCTCACCAAGCGGACAGGGGAACTATGGCTACACCTTC. Its protein is CASSPSGQGNYGYTF. The V gene is TRBV18, the J gene TRBJ1-2; 9 nucleotides line up with TRBD1. This CDR3 contains 15 residues. V shed 2 bases and J 2 bases; nucleotides not matched to a gene: 3. In germline, CDR1 is KGHSH, CDR2 LQKENI.

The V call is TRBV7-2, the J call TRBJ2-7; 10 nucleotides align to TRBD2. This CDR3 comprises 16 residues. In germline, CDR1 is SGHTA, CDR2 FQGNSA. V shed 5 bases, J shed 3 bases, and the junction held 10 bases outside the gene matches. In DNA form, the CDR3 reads TGTGCCAGCAGCCAGACGGCTAGCGGGAGTTTCTACGAGCAGTACTTC. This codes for CASSQTASGSFYEQYF.

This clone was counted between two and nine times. The DNA for the CDR3 is TGTGCCAGCAGCTTAGAAGCGGGAGGGCCCTACGAGCAGTACTTC. Encoded protein: CASSLEAGGPYEQYF. The V and J genes are TRBV7-6 and TRBJ2-7; 10 bases match TRBD2. The ends lost 1 base at V and 2 bases at J; junction bases unmatched: 2. The CDR3 runs 15 residues. Germline lookup yields CDR1 SGHVS and CDR2 FNYEAQ.

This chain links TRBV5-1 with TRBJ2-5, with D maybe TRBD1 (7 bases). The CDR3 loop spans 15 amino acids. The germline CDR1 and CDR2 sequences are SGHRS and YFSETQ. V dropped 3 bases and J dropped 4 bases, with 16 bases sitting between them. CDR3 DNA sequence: TGCGCCAGCAGCTCTAATCGGAGGGGGCGAGAGACCCAGTACTTC. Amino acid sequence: CASSSNRRGRETQYF.

CDR3 sequence (DNA): TGCGCCAGCAGCTTGTTCGCATACGAGCAGTACTTC. Encoded protein: CASSLFAYEQYF. The chain employs TRBV5-1 and TRBJ2-7; D call uncertain. The CDR3 runs to 12 residues. Deletions cut 1 base from V and 4 bases from J, with 6 bases between. Germline CDR1 SGHRS, CDR2 YFSETQ.

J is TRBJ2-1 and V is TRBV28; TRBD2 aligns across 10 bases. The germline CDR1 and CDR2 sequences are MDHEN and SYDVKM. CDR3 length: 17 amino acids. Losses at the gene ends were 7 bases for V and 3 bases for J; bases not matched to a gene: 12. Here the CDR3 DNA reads TGTGCCAGCAACGAGGGAGCCGGGACTAGCGTCTACAATGAGCAGTTCTTC. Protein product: CASNEGAGTSVYNEQFF.

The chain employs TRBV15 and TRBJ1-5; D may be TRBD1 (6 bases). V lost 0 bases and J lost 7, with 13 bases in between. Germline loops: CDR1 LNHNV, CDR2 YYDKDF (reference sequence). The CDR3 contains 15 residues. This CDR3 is CATSRDRGARQPQHF. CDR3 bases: TGTGCCACCAGCAGAGATCGGGGGGCGCGGCAGCCCCAGCATTTT.

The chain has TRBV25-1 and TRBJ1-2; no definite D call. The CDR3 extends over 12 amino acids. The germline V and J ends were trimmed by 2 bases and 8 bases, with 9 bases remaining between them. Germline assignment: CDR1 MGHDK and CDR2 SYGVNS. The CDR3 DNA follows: TGTGCCAGCAGTGAAGAACTCTCCGGCTACACCTTC. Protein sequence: CASSEELSGYTF.